This entry lists 12 T cell receptor beta chains sequenced from one sample in a study of breast tumors, draining lymph nodes, adjacent tissues. Axillary draining lymph nodes of breast cancer patients supplied the node samples. TCRdb used MiXCR to reprocess the multiplex PCR reads, holding one entry per CDR3 protein. This table holds approximately 140,000 distinct CDR3 sequences, approximately 30% found once. The specimen sequenced was axillary lymph node tissue. These receptor sequences come from a female donor with breast cancer. Some clones in this sample may be carry-over from other donors' samples.

To note about this clonotype: This clone may be a read error of a much larger clone one base away. The V call is TRBV5-1, the J call TRBJ2-1, with D unclear. This CDR3 spans 13 amino acids. Germline CDR1 is SGHRS and CDR2 is YFSETQ. CDR3 residues: CASSLGNYNDQFF. The CDR3 DNA sequence: TGCGCCAGCAGCTTAGGCAACTACAATGACCAGTTCTTC.

The chain links TRBV9 to TRBJ1-1, with 7 bases identical to TRBD1. The CDR3 has 16 residues. The germline V gene has CDR1 SGDLS and CDR2 YYNGEE. After removal of 4 bases from V and 2 bases from J, the junction contained 11 bases not matched to a gene. The CDR3 DNA follows: TGTGCCAGCAGCCCCTGGGACAGCTACTACAACACTGAAGCTTTCTTT. Translation: CASSPWDSYYNTEAFF.

The chain joins TRBV18 to TRBJ1-1, with D unclear. V lost 5 bases and J lost 1, with 11 bases in between. Germline values: CDR1 KGHSH, CDR2 LQKENI. The CDR3 runs to 14 residues. The CDR3 nucleotides read TGTGCCAGCTCATCATACGGACGGAACACTGAAGCTTTCTTT. Its translation is CASSSYGRNTEAFF. The whole variable domain, filled in from reference TRBV18 and TRBJ1-1, reads NAGVMQNPRHLVRRRGQEARLRCSPMKGHSHVYWYRQLPEEGLKFMVYLQKENIIDESGMPKERFSAEFPKEGPSILRIQQVVRGDSAAYFCASSSYGRNTEAFFGQGTRLTVV.

Regarding this clonotype: A junction boundary mismatches the germline segment, possibly from a read error. The V call is TRBV5-1, the J call TRBJ1-6; D is undetermined. CDR3 length: 19 residues. CDR1 SGHRS and CDR2 YFSETQ come from the germline V gene. The CDR3 loop reads CAGSLVGEIFLMDNSPLHF. The CDR3, as DNA: TGTGCCGGCAGCTTGGTCGGGGAAATCTTCTTAATGGATAATTCACCCCTCCACTTT.

This clonotype was picked up many times. A much larger clone differs from this one at a single base, so this may be a read error. V is TRBV9 and J is TRBJ1-6; the D is unclear. The germline V gene encodes CDR1 SGDLS and CDR2 YYNGEE. The CDR3 length is 14 residues. The CDR3 sequence is CASSVSVDNSPLPF. CDR3 DNA sequence: TGTGCCAGCAGCGTATCAGTCGATAATTCACCCCTCCCCTTT.

This clonotype was picked up many times. The chain is built from TRBV20-1 and TRBJ1-2, with a weak D call TRBD1 (5 bases). V was shortened by 0 bases and J by 1 base, with 9 bases between the two germline ends. Germline CDR1 is DFQATT and CDR2 is SNEGSKA (reference sequence). This CDR3 contains 14 residues. Here the CDR3 DNA reads TGCAGTGCTAGAGATAAGAGGGGTAACTATGGCTACACCTTC. It specifies CSARDKRGNYGYTF.

The table lists this clonotype with many counts. The CDR3 is CATSDSGSSGANVLTF. The CDR3 nucleotides read TGTGCCACCAGTGACAGCGGTAGCTCTGGGGCCAACGTCCTGACTTTC. The V call is TRBV24-1, the J call TRBJ2-6; maybe TRBD2 (5 bases). CDR1 is KGHDR and CDR2 is SFDVKD in the germline V gene. This CDR3 region has 16 residues. Trimming removed 4 bases from V and 0 bases from J, with 9 bases in between.

This clonotype was found a few times. This may arise from a read error, as a much more abundant clone is one base away. As DNA, the CDR3 is TGCGCCAGCAGCTTGAGTACCAATGAGCACTTCTTC. Residues: CASSLSTNEHFF. This rearrangement joins TRBV5-1 to TRBJ2-1; D gene uncertain. This CDR3 spans 12 amino acids. CDR1 is SGHRS and CDR2 is YFSETQ in the germline V gene.

This clonotype showed up just a few times. A much larger clonotype is one base distant, so this may be a read error. The J gene is TRBJ2-7, the V gene TRBV6-1; the D gene is possibly TRBD1 (6 bases). Germline CDR1 is MNHNS and CDR2 is SASEGT. V was shortened by 5 bases and J by 7 bases, with 15 bases between the two germline ends. This CDR3 spans 13 amino acids. The CDR3 loop reads CASSRGGVGEQYF. The CDR3 DNA follows: TGTGCCAGCAGTCGTGGGGGCGTGGGGGAGCAGTACTTC.

This clonotype was observed at least ten times. The chain joins TRBV18 to TRBJ2-7, with 12 bases that match TRBD2. CDR1 and CDR2 (germline): KGHSH, LQKENI. With 6 bases clipped from V and 5 bases from J, the junction kept 5 bases outside the gene matches. The length of the CDR3 is 14 residues. The CDR3 loop is CASSERTSGDEQYF. CDR3 coding DNA: TGTGCCAGCTCGGAAAGGACTAGCGGGGACGAGCAGTACTTC.

Details on this clonotype: Because the CDR3 is missing its conserved closing phenylalanine or tryptophan, this is likely a read error. The chain links TRBV10-3 to TRBJ1-1, with D maybe TRBD1 (6 bases). The CDR3 length is 16 residues. Germline CDR1 and CDR2: ENHRY and SYGVKD. The V end was cut by 6 bases, the J end by 3 bases, with 20 bases between. DNA for the CDR3: TGTGCCATCAGCTCCGGGACAAGTTTGAAGGACACTGAAGCTTTCCTT. Encoded protein: CAISSGTSLKDTEAFL.

There are many counts of this clonotype. The rearrangement joins TRBV6-6 to TRBJ2-5, with TRBD2 identical over 9 bases. The CDR3 loop spans 14 amino acids. V lost 2 bases and J lost 5; bases outside the gene matches: 3. CDR1 and CDR2 (germline): MNHNY, SVGAGI (reference sequence). In DNA form, the CDR3 reads TGTGCCAGCAGTTACGGCGGGAGGGAGGAGACCCAGTACTTC. Translation: CASSYGGREETQYF.